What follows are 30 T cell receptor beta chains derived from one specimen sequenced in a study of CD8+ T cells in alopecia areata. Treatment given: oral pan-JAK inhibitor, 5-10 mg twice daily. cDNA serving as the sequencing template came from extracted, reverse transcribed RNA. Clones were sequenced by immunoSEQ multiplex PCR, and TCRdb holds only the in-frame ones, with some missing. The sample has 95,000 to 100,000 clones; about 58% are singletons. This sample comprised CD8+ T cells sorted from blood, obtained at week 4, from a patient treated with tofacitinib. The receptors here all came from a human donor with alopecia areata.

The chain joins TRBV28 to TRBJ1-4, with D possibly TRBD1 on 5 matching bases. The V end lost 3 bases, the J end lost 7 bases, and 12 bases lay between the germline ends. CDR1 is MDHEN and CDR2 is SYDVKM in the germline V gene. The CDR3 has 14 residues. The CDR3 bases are TGTGCCAGCAGTTTGTTTGGGACGGGTGAAAAACTGTTTTTT. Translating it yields CASSLFGTGEKLFF.

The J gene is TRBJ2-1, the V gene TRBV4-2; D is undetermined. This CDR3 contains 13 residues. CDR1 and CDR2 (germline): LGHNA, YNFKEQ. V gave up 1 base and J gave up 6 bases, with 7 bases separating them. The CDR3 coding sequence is TGTGCCAGCAGCCAAGCGATTGGCAATGAGCAGTTCTTC. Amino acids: CASSQAIGNEQFF.

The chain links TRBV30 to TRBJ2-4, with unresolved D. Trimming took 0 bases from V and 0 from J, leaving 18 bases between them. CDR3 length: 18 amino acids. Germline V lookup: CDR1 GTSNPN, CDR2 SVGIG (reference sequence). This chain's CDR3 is CAWSVPRVEEIAKNIQYF. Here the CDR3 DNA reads TGTGCCTGGAGTGTACCTCGGGTCGAGGAGATAGCCAAAAACATTCAGTACTTC.

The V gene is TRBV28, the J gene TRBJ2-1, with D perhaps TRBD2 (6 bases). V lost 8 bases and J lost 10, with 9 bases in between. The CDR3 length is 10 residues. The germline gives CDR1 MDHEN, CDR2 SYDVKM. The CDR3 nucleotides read TGTGCCAGCGGAGGGCTGGAGCAGTTCTTC. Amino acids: CASGGLEQFF.

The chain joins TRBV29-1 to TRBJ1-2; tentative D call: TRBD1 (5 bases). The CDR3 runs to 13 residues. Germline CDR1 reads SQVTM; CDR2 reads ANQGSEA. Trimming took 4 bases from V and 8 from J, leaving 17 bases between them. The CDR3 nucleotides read TGCAGCGTTGGTCCCCAGGGTAGAAAAGGCTACACCTTC. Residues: CSVGPQGRKGYTF.

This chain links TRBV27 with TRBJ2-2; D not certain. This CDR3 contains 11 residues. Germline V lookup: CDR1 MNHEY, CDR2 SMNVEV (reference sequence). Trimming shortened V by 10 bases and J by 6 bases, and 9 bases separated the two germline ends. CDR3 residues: CAIKAAGELFF. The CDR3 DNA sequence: TGTGCCATCAAGGCGGCCGGGGAGCTGTTTTTT.

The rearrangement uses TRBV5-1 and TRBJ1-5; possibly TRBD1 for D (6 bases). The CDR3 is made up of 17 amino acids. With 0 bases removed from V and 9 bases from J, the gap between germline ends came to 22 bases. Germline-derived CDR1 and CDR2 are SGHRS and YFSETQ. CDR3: CASSLADIYREPLPQHF. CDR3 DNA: TGCGCCAGCAGCTTGGCCGATATCTACAGGGAGCCTCTGCCCCAGCATTTT.

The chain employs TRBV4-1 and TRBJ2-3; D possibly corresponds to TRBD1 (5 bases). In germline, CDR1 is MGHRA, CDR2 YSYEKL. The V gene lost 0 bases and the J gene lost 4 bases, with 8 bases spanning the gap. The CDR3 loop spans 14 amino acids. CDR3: CASSQDPGPDTQYF. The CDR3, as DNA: TGCGCCAGCAGCCAAGATCCAGGGCCAGATACGCAGTATTTT.

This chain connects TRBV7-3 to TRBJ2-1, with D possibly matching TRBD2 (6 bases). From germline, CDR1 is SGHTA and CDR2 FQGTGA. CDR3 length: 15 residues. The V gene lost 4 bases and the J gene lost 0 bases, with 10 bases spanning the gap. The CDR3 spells CASSYLASSYNEQFF. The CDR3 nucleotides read TGTGCCAGCAGCTACCTAGCGAGCTCCTACAATGAGCAGTTCTTC.

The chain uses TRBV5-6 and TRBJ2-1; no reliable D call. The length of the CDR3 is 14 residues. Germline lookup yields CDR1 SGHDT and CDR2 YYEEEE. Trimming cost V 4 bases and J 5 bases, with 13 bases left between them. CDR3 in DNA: TGTGCCAGCAGCCGGGTGGACGAAAACAATGAGCAGTTCTTC. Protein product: CASSRVDENNEQFF.

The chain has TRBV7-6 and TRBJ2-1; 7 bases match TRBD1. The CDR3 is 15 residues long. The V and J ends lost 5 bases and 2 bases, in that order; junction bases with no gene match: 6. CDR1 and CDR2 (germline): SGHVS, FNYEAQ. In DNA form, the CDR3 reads TGTGCCAGCAGCCCCCGGGACAGCCCCTACAATGAGCAGTTCTTC. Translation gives CASSPRDSPYNEQFF.

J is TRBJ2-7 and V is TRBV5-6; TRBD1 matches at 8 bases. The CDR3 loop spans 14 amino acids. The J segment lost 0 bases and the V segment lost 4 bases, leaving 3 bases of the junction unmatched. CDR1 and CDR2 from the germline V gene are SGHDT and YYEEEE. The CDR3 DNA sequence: TGTGCCAGCAGCACCGGACAGGGCTCCTACGAGCAGTACTTC. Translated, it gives CASSTGQGSYEQYF.

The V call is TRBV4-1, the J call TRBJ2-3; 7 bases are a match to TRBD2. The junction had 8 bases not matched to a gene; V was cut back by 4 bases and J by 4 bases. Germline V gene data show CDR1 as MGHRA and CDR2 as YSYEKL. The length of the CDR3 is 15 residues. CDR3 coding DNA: TGCGCCAGCAGCCCAAAGTTGAGCGGGGCAGATACGCAGTATTTT. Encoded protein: CASSPKLSGADTQYF.

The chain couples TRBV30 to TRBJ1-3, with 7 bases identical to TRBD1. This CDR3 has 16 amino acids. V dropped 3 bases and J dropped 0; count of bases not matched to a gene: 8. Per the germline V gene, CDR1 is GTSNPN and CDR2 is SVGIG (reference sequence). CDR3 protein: CAWRGTGASSGNTIYF. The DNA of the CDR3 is TGTGCCTGGAGGGGAACAGGGGCAAGCTCTGGAAACACCATATATTTT.

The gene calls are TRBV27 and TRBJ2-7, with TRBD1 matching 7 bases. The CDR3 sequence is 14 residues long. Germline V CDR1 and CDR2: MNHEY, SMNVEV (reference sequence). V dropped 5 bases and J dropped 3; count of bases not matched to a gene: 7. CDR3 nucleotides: TGTGCCAGCAGTCCGATTGGACAGGTCTACGAGCAGTACTTC. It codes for CASSPIGQVYEQYF.

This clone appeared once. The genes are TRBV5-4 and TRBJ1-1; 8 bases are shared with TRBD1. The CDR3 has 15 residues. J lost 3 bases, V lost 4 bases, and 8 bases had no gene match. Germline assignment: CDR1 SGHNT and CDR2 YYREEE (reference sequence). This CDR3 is CASSARGQGDTEAFF. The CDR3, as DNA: TGTGCCAGCAGCGCCAGGGGGCAGGGGGACACTGAAGCTTTCTTT.

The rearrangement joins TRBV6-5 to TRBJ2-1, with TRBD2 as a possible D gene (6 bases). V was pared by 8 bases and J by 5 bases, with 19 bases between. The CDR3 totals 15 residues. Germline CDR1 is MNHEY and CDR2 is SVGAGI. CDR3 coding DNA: TGTGCCAGCGGGTTAGCGGCCACCGCGCACAATGAGCAGTTCTTC. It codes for CASGLAATAHNEQFF.

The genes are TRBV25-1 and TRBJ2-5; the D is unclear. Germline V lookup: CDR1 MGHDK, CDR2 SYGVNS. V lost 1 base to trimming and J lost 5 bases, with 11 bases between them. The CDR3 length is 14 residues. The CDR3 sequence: CASSESWPVETQYF. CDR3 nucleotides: TGTGCCAGCAGTGAATCCTGGCCGGTGGAGACCCAGTACTTC. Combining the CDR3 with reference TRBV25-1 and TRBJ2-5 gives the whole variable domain EADIYQTPRYLVIGTGKKITLECSQTMGHDKMYWYQQDPGMELHLIHYSYGVNSTEKGDLSSESTVSRIRTEHFPLTLESARPSHTSQYLCASSESWPVETQYFGPGTRLLVL.

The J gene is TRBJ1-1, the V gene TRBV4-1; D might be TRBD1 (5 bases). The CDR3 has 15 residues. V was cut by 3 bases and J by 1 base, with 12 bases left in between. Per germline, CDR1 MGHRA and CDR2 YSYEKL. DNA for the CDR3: TGCGCCAGCAGCCACCCCGGGACTGAGAACACTGAAGCTTTCTTT. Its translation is CASSHPGTENTEAFF.

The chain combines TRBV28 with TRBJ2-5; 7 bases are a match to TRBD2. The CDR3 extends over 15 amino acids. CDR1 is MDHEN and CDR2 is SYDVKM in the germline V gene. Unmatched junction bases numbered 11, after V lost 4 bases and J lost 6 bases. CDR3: CASSSLSSGWKTQYF. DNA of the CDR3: TGTGCCAGCAGTTCCCTGAGTAGCGGGTGGAAGACCCAGTACTTC.

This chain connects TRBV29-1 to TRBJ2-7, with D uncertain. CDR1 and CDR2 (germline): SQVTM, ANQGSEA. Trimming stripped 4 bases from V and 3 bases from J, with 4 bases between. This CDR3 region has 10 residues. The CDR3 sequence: CSVGDYEQYF. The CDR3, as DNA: TGCAGCGTTGGGGACTACGAGCAGTACTTC.

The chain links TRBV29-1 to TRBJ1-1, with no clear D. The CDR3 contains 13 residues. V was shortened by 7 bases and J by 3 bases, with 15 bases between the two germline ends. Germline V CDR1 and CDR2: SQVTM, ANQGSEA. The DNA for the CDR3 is TGCAGCGCCCTCCGGGGTATCCACACTGAAGCTTTCTTT. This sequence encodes CSALRGIHTEAFF.

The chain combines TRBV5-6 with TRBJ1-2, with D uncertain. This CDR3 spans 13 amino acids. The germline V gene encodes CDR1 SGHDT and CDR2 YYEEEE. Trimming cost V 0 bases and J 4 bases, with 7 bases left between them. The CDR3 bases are TGTGCCAGCAGCTTGGTGGCCTCCTATGGCTACACCTTC. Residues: CASSLVASYGYTF.

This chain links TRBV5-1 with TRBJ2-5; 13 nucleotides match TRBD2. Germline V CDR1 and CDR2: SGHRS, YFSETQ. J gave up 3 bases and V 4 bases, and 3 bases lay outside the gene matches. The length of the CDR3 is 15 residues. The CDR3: CASSTGLAGEETQYF. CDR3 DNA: TGCGCCAGCAGCACTGGACTAGCGGGAGAAGAGACCCAGTACTTC.

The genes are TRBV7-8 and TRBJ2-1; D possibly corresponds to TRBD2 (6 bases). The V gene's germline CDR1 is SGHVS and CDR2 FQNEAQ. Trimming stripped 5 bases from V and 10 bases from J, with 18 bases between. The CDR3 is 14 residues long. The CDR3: CASSTTSTAGEQFF. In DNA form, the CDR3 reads TGTGCCAGCAGCACCACGTCAACCGCGGGGGAGCAGTTCTTC.

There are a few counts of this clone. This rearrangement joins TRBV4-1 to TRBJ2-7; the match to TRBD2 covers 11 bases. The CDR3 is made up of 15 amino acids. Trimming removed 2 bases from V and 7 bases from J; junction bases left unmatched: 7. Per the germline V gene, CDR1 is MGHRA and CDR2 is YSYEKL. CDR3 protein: CASSQTVAGGNEQYF. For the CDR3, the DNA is TGCGCCAGCAGCCAAACCGTAGCGGGAGGGAATGAGCAGTACTTC.

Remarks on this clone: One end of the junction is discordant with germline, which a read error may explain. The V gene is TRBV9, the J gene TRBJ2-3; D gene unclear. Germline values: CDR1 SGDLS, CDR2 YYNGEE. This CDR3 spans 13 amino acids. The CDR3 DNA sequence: TGTGCCAGCAGCGTAGCAACCCCAGAGACGCAGTATTTT. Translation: CASSVATPETQYF.

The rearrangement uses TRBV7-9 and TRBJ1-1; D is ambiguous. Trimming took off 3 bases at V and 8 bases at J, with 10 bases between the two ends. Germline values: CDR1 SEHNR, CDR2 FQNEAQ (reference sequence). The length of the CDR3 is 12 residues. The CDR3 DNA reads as TGTGCCAGCAGCTTCGTGACACTGGAAGCTTTCTTT. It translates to CASSFVTLEAFF.

CDR3 nucleotides: TGTGCCAGCAGTAAGACAGGGGCGGGAGAGACCCAGTACTTC. Protein: CASSKTGAGETQYF. The J gene is TRBJ2-5, the V gene TRBV7-8, with 8 bases aligning to TRBD1. The CDR3 loop spans 14 amino acids. V lost 6 bases and J lost 4; bases outside the gene matches: 7. Germline lookup yields CDR1 SGHVS and CDR2 FQNEAQ.

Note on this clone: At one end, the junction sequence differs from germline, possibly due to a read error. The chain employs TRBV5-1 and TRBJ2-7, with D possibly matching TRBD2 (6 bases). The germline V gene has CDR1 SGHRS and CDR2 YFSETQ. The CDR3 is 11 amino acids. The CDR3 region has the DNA TGCGCCAGCAGCAACGGAGGGAATACGCACTTC. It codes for CASSNGGNTHF.